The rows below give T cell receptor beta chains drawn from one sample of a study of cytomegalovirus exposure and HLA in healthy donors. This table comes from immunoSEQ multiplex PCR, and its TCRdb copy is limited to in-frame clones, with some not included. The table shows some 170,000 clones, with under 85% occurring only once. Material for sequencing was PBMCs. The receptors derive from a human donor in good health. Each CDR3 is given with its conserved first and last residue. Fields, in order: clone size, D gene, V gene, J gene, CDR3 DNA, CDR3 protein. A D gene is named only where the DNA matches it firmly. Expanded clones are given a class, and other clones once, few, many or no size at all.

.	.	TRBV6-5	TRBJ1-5	TGTGCCAGCAGTTACCGGGAGGGGACTCAGCCCCAGCATTTT	CASSYREGTQPQHF
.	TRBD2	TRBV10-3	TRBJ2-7	TGTGCCATCAGTGAGTCGACTCGGGGGGACGAGCAGTACTTC	CAISESTRGDEQYF
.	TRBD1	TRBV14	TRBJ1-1	TGTGCCAGCAGCCGATTCGGTTCGGACAGGGAAGCTTTCTTT	CASSRFGSDREAFF
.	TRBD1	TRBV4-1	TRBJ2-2	TGCGCCAGCAGCCGCCCGGGACAGGGAGGCACCGGGGAGCTGTTTTTT	CASSRPGQGGTGELFF
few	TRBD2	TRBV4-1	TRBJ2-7	TGCGCCAGCAGCGAAGACCCAGCGGGGGGGTATGTCTACGAGCAGTACTTC	CASSEDPAGGYVYEQYF
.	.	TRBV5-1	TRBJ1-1	TGCGCCAGAATGCAGGGGAGGAACACTGAAGCTTTCTTT	CARMQGRNTEAFF
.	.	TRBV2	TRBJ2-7	TGTGCCAGTTCTAAGTCGCGGTCCTACGAGCAGTACTTC	CASSKSRSYEQYF
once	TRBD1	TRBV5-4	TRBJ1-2	TGTGCCAGCAGTTATGGGACAGGGCCTAACTATGGCTACACCTTC	CASSYGTGPNYGYTF
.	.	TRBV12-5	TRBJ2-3	TGTGCTAGTGGTTTTTCTAGCACAGATACGCAGTATTTT	CASGFSSTDTQYF
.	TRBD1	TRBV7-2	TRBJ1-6	TGTGCCAGCAGCTTACTGACAGGGAGTAATTCACCCCTCCACTTT	CASSLLTGSNSPLHF
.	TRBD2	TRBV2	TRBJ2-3	TGTGCCAGCAGTGAAACGGCTAGCGGGGGGGGCACAGATACGCAGTATTTT	CASSETASGGGTDTQYF
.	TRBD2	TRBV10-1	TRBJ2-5	TGCGCCAGCAGCCCAGCGGGGGGACAAGAGACCCAGTACTTC	CASSPAGGQETQYF
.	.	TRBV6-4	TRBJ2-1	TGTGCCAGCAGTGACTCGAAGACAGGTCATCATGAGCAGTTCTTC	CASSDSKTGHHEQFF
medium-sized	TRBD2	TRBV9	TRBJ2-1	TGTGCCAGCAGCTCTCCCTTAGCGGGGGGACGCAATGAGCAGTTCTTC	CASSSPLAGGRNEQFF
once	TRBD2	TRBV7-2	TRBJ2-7	TGTGCCAGCAGCTGGGGACTAGCGGGGAGCTCCTACGAGCAGTACTTC	CASSWGLAGSSYEQYF
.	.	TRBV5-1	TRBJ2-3	TGCGCCAGCAGCTCCCGTGGGGGGGCCGGGGATACGCAGTATTTT	CASSSRGGAGDTQYF
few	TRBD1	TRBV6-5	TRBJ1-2	TGTGCCAGCAGTTACATCCGGGACAGGGTTTATGGCTACACCTTC	CASSYIRDRVYGYTF
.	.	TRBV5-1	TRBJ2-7	TGCGCCAGCAGCTTGGAGGGGGGGGCAGCAGAGCAGTACTTC	CASSLEGGAAEQYF
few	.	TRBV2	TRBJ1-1	TGTGCCAGCAGTGAAGAGCGAAGGGGAGCTTTCTTT	CASSEERRGAFF
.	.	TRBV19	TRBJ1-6	TGTGCCAGTAGTATCGGGAATTCACCCCTCCACTTT	CASSIGNSPLHF
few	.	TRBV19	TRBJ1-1	TGTGCCAGTATTGGGGCAGAAGCTTTCTTT	CASIGAEAFF
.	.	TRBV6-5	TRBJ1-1	TGTGCCAGCAGTCGGGGGGACCCAAGAAGCACTGAAGCTTTCTTT	CASSRGDPRSTEAFF
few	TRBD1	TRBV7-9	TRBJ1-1	TGCGCCAGCAGCCAAGATACAGGGGGGACTGAAGCTTTCTTT	CASSQDTGGTEAFF
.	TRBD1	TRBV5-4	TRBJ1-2	TGTGCCAGCGGGCAGGGGGCCTATGGCTACACCTTC	CASGQGAYGYTF
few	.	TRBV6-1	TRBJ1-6	TGTGCCAGCAGTGAGAGAGGAGATAATTCACCCCTCCACTTT	CASSERGDNSPLHF
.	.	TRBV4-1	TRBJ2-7	TGCGCCAGCAGCCAGGCGGGGTCCCGCCACGAGCAGTACTTC	CASSQAGSRHEQYF
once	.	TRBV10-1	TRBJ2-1	TGCGCCAGCAGTGGACTAGGTTCGGGTGAGCAGTTCTTC	CASSGLGSGEQFF
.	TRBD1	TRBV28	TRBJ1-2	TGTGCCAGCAGTTTCACAGGGGCGAAGGGCTACACCTTC	CASSFTGAKGYTF
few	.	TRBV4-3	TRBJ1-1	TGCGCCAGCAGCCAAGATGAGGGTATGAACACTGAAGCTTTCTTT	CASSQDEGMNTEAFF
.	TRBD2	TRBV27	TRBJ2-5	TGTGCCAGCAGGCCACTAGCGGGGGTTCAGGGGGAGACCCAGTACTTC	CASRPLAGVQGETQYF
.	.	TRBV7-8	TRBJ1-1	TGTGCCAGCAGCCCCCGGGGCACTGAAGCTTTCTTT	CASSPRGTEAFF
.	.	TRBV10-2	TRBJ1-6	TGCGCCAGCAGACAGGACCATAGTTCACCCCTCCACTTT	CASRQDHSSPLHF
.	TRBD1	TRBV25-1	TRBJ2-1	TGTGCCAGCAGGGGGGGGACAGGGGGCTTCTCCACCTGGGGGGAGCAGTTCTTC	CASRGGTGGFSTWGEQFF
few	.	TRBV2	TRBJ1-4	TGTGCCAGCAGTTTGGACAGTTCTAATGAAAAACTGTTTTTT	CASSLDSSNEKLFF
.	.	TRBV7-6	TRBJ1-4	TGTGCCAGCAGCTTAGCGACAAATGAAAAACTGTTTTTT	CASSLATNEKLFF
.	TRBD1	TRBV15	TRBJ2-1	TGTGCCAGTTCCCAGGGGGCTTACAATGAGCAGTTCTTC	CASSQGAYNEQFF
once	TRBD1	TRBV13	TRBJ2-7	TGTGCCAGCAGCCCCCAGGGGGCTTCCTCCTACGAGCAGTACTTC	CASSPQGASSYEQYF
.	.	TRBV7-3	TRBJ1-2	TGTGCCAGCAGCTTAACGGGGAGCTATGGCTACACCTTC	CASSLTGSYGYTF
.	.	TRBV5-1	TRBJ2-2	TGCGCCAGCAGGCCGATGGCAGGGGCCACCGGGGAGCTGTTTTTT	CASRPMAGATGELFF
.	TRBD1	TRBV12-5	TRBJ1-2	TGTGCTAGTGGGACAGGGAACTATGGCTACACCTTC	CASGTGNYGYTF
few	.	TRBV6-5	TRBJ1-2	TGTGCCAGCAGCCCAGACACTTATAACTATGGCTACACCTTC	CASSPDTYNYGYTF
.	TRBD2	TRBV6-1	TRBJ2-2	TGTGCCAGCAGTGAATCGGGGGGGACTAGCGCGAACACCGGGGAGCTGTTTTTT	CASSESGGTSANTGELFF
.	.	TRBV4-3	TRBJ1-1	TGCGCCAGCAGCCAAGACGCGTGGAACACTGAAGCTTTCTTT	CASSQDAWNTEAFF
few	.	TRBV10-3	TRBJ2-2	TGTGCCATCAGCGCTGGATCGGGAATGGGCGGGGAGCTGTTTTTT	CAISAGSGMGGELFF
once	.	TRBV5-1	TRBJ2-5	TGCGCCAGCAGCTTGGTGGCAGGGAAGGGGGAGACCCAGTACTTC	CASSLVAGKGETQYF
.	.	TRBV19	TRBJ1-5	TGTGCCAGTAGTATAGGTTCGGTCAATCAGCCCCAGCATTTT	CASSIGSVNQPQHF
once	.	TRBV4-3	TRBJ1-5	TGCGCCAGCAGCCAAGATGCAGGGGAGGGATATCAGCCCCAGCATTTT	CASSQDAGEGYQPQHF
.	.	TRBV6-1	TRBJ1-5	TGTGCCAGCAGTGAACCCGGCCAGGGAATGAATCAGCCCCAGCATTTT	CASSEPGQGMNQPQHF
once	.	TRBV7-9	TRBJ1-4	TGTGCCAGCAGCTCAGAGGGTTATGAAAAACTGTTTTTT	CASSSEGYEKLFF
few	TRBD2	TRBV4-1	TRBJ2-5	TGCGCCAGCAGCCACCTGACTAGCGGGGAGACCCAGTACTTC	CASSHLTSGETQYF
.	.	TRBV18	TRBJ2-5	TGTGCCAGCTCCAGAAGGGAGCGGCGAGAGACCCAGTACTTC	CASSRRERRETQYF
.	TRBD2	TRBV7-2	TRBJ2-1	TGTGCCAGCAGCCCCGGGGGAGGGTCTGGCAATGAGCAGTTCTTC	CASSPGGGSGNEQFF
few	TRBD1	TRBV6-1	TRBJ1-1	TGTGCCAGCAGTAGCCGGGACAGATCTGAAGCTTTCTTT	CASSSRDRSEAFF
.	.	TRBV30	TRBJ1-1	TGTGCCTGGAGTATCAGGGGTCGAAGCCACACTGAAGCTTTCTTT	CAWSIRGRSHTEAFF
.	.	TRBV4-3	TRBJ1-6	TGCGCCAGCAGCCAAGGACAGTGGAATTCACCCCTCCACTTT	CASSQGQWNSPLHF
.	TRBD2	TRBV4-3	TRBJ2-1	TGCGCCAGCAGCCGGGGGACTAGCCCAAACAATGAGCAGTTCTTC	CASSRGTSPNNEQFF
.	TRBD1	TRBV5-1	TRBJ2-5	TGCGCCAGCAGCCCTGGGACAGGGGATGGAGAGACCCAGTACTTC	CASSPGTGDGETQYF
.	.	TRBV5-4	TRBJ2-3	TGTGCCAGCAGCTCCTGGACTACCACAGATACGCAGTATTTT	CASSSWTTTDTQYF